The clone carrying this TCR beta chain came up many times. The antigen remains unidentified. TCRdb re-analysed the RT-PCR reads in MiXCR, keeping a single row per CDR3 protein. The data show some 480,000 distinct CDR3 sequences, approximately 11% seen once. The CDR3 is 14 residues long. V lost 5 bases, J lost 4 bases, and 7 bases stayed unmatched. The entry originates in a study of response to subunit inactivated influenza vaccine. Study-wide findings and caveats: Few additional T cells are recruited per seasonal influenza vaccination, authors suggested.

The V call is TRBV12-3 or TRBV12-4, the J call TRBJ2-7; 8 positions match TRBD2. Source: PBMCs from blood, taken roughly 46 days after vaccination. This TCR was sampled from a man aged 50 to 60 who received an inactivated influenza vaccine. The CDR3: CASSKGLDRYEQYF. CDR3 nucleotides: TGTGCCAGCAGTAAGGGACTAGACAGGTACGAGCAGTACTTC.